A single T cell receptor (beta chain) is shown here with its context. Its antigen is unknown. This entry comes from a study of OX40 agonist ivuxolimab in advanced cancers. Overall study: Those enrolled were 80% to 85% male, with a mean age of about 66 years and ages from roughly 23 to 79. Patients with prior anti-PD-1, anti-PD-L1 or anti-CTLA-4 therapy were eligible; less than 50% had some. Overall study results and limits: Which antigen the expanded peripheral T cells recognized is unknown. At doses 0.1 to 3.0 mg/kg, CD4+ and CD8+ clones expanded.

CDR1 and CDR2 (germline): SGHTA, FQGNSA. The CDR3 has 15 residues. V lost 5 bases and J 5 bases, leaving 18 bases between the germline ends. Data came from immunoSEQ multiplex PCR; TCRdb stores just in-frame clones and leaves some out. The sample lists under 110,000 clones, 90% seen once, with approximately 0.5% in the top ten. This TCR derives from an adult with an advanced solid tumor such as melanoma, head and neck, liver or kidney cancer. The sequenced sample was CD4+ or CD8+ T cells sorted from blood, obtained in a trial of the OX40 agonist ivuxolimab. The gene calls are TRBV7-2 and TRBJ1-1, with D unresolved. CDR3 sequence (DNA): TGTGCCAGCAGCCTCTCGACCGGGCTAGAAACTGAAGCTTTCTTT. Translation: CASSLSTGLETEAFF.